This T cell receptor beta chain appears in the sequencing data of a study of response to subunit inactivated influenza vaccine. Findings of the study overall: Every seasonal influenza vaccination brings in few new T cells, the authors suggested.

TCRdb itself ran the RT-PCR reads through MiXCR, one entry per CDR3 protein. The data contain around 760,000 distinct CDR3 sequences, more than 11% of them singletons. Trimming left V 1 base short and J 0 bases short, with 13 bases between. The CDR3 length is 16 residues. Germline V gives CDR1 KGHSH, CDR2 LQKENI. Notes on this clonotype: The target antigen is unknown.

The sequence was collected from a man aged 45-60 years who received an inactivated influenza vaccine. The rearrangement uses TRBV18 and TRBJ2-7; D gene uncertain. The source material was PBMCs from blood, sampled less than 15 days before vaccination. CDR3 coding DNA: TGTGCCAGCTCACCACGACTCGTTCTGAGCTCCTACGAGCAGTACTTC. This translates into CASSPRLVLSSYEQYF.